This TCR beta chain was identified in a study of human T cells and chemical hapten exposure. MiXCR, applied by TCRdb to the RACE reads, yields one record per CDR3 protein. The table records 350,000 to 400,000 distinct CDR3 sequences, 4% to 6% of them present only once. Deletions cut 5 bases from V and 8 bases from J, with 13 bases between. Germline V CDR1 and CDR2: SGHRS, YFSETQ. The CDR3 totals 12 residues. This sample's time point: pre-sensitization, week 0. The treatment here: therapeutic diphenylcyclopropenone sensitization with weekly scalp DPC. This clonotype was counted many times. The chain combines TRBV5-1 with TRBJ1-2; D not resolved. This specimen consisted of whole blood, obtained in connection with sensitization to the hapten diphenylcyclopropenone (DPC). The sequence came from a woman in her fifties or sixties with alopecia areata. Some clones in this sample may be carry-over from other donors' samples. CDR3 bases: TGCGCCAGCAGTCTGGGCCCAGGCGGCTACACCTTC. The encoded protein is CASSLGPGGYTF.